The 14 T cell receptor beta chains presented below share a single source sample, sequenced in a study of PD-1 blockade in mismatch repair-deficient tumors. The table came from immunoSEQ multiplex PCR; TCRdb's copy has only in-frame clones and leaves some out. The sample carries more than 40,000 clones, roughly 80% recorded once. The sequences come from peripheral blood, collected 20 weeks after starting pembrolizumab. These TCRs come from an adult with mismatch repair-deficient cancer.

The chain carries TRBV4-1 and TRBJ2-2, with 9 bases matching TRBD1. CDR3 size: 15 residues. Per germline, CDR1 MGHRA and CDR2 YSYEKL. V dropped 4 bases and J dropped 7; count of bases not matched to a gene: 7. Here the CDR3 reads CASSLKGQGVGELFF. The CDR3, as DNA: TGCGCCAGCAGCCTGAAGGGACAGGGCGTCGGGGAGCTGTTTTTT.

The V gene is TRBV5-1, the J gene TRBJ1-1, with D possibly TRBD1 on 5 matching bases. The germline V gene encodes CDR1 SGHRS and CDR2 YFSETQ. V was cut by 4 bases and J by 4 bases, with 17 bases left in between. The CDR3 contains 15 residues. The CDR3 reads CASSQGRGLGTEAFF. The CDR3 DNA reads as TGCGCCAGCAGCCAGGGCCGGGGACTGGGCACTGAAGCTTTCTTT.

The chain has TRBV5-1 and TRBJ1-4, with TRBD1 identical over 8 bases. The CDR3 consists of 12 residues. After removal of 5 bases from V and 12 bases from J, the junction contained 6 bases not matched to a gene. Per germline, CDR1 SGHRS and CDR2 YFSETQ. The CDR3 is CASSSTRGQLFF. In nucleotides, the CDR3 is TGCGCCAGCAGTTCCACCAGGGGGCAACTGTTTTTT.

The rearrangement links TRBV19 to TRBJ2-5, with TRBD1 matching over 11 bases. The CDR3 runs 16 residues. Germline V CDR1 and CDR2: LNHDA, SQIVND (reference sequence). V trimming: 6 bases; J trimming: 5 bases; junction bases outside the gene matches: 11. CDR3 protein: CASRALGQGVRETQYF. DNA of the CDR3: TGTGCCAGTAGGGCCCTGGGACAGGGGGTAAGGGAGACCCAGTACTTC.

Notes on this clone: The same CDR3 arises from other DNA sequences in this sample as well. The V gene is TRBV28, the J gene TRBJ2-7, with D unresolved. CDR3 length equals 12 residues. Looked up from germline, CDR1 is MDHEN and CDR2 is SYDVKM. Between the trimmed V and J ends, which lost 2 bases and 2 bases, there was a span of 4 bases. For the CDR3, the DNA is TGTGCCAGCAGTTTAAACCCCTACGAGCAGTACTTC. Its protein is CASSLNPYEQYF.

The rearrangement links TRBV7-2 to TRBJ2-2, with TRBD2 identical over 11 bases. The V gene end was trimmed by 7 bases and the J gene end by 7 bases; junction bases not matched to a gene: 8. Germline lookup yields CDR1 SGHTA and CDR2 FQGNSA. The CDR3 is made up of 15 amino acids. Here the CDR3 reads CASTQLAGVVGELFF. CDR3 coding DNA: TGTGCCAGCACCCAACTAGCGGGAGTCGTCGGGGAGCTGTTTTTT. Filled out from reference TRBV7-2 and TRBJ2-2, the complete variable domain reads GAGVSQSPSNKVTEKGKDVELRCDPISGHTALYWYRQSLGQGLEFLIYFQGNSAPDKSGLPSDRFSAERTGGSVSTLTIQRTQQEDSAVYLCASTQLAGVVGELFFGEGSRLTVL.

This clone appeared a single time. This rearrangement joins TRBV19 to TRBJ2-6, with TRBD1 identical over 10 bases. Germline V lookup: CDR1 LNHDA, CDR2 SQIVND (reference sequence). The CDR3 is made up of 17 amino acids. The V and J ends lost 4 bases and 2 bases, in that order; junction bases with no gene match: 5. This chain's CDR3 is CASSNRDRGAGANVLTF. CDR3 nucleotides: TGTGCCAGTAGTAACCGGGACAGGGGTGCTGGGGCCAACGTCCTGACTTTC.

The CDR3 nucleotides read TGTGCCAGCAGCCAAGAATACCGCGGACCCTATGGCTACACCTTC. Translated: CASSQEYRGPYGYTF. The rearrangement uses TRBV4-2 and TRBJ1-2; no definite D call. This CDR3 has 15 residues. Germline V gene data show CDR1 as LGHNA and CDR2 as YNFKEQ. Trimming left V 0 bases short and J 4 bases short, with 12 bases between.

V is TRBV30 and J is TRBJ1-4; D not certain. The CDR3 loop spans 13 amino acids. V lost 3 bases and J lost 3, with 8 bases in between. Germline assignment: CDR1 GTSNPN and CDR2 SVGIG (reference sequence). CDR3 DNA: TGTGCCTGGAGCTCAGAGGCTAATGAAAAACTGTTTTTT. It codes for CAWSSEANEKLFF.

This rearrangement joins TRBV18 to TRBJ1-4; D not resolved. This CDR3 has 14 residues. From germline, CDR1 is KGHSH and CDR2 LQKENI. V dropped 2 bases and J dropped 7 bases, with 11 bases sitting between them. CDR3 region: CASSPLETGEKLFF. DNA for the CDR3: TGTGCCAGCTCACCATTGGAGACGGGTGAAAAACTGTTTTTT.

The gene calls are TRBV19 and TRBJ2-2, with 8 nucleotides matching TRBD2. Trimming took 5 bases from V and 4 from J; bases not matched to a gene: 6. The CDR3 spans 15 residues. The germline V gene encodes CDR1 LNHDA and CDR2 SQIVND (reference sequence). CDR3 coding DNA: TGTGCCAGTAGTGAGAGCGGGAGAAGCACCGGGGAGCTGTTTTTT. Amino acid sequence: CASSESGRSTGELFF.

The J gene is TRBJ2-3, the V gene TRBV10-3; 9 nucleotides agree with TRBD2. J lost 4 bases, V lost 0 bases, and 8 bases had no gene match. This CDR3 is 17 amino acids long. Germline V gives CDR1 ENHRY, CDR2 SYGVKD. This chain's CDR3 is CAISESWLAGNADTQYF. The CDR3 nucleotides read TGTGCCATCAGTGAGTCGTGGCTAGCGGGGAACGCAGATACGCAGTATTTT.

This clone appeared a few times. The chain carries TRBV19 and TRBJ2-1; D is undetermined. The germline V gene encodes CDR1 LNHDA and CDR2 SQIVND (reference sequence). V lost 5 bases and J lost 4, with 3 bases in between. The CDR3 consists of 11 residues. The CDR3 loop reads CASSVYNEQFF. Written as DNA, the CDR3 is TGTGCCAGTAGTGTTTACAATGAGCAGTTCTTC.

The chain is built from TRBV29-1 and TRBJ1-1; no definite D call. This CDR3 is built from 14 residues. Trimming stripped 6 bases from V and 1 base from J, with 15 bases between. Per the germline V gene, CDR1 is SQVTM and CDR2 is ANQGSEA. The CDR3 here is CSVGMRMRNTEAFF. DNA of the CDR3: TGCAGCGTGGGGATGCGGATGAGGAACACTGAAGCTTTCTTT.